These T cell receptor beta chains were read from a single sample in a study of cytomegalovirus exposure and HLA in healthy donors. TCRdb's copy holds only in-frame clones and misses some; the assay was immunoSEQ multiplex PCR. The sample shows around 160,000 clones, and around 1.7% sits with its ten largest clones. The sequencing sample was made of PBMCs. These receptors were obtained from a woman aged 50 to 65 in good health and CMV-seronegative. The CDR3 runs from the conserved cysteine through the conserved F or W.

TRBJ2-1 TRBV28 CASTRSREGRNEQFF
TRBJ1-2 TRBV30 CGGQGARGYTF
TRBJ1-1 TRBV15 CATSRVAGMAEAFF
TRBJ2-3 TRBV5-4 CASSLDYPPDTQYF
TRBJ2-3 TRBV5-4 CASSLDSSSTDTQYF
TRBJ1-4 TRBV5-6 CASRNMRSREKLFF
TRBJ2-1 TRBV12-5 CASGWAPLGRNEQFF
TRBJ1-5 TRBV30 CAWSTGRINQPQHF
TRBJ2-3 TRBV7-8 CASSLVLAVEADTQYF
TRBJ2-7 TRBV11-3 CASSHDSYEQYF
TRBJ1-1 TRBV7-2 CASSLARAMNTEAFF
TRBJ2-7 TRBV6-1 CASSERDRIEQYF
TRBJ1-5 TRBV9 CASSVEEEQPQHF
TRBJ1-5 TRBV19 CASKLGQGPQHF
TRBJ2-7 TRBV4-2 CASSPRTDYEQYF
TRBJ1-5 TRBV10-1 CASSEKTGGSQPQHF
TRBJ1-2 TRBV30 CAWSLGAANYGYTF
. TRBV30 CAWSVGPGFTGASYEQYF
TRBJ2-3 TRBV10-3 CAIRGLAGPTDTQYF
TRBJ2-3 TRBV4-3 CASSQATSADTQYF
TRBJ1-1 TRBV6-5 CASSYGPRIEAFF
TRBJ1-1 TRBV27 CASSSRAGAGEAFF
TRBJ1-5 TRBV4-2 CASSRDFRGGQPQHF
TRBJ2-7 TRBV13 CASSLGGASGRDDEQYF
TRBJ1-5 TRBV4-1 CASSQVEAAQGPQHF
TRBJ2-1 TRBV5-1 CASSSQTSGRIGSTFF
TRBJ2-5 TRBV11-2 CASSLGTGGIVETQYF
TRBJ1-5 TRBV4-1 CASSQEDRGLRNQPQHF
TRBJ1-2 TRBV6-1 CASSPFRAGMGGYTF
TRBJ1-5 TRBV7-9 CASSLSGLNQPQHF
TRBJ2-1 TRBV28 CASIKRSRSYNEQFF
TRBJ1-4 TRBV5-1 CASSPGDDEKLFF
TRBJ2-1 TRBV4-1 CASSLGLAGPDEQFF
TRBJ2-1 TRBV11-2 CASRVSYNEQFF
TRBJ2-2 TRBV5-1 CASSQDRSTDLANTGELFF
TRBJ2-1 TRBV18 CASSPSRGEGVEEQFF
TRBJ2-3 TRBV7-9 CASSLTGIRTDTQYF
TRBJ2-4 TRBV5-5 CASSFSLSGRGANIQYF
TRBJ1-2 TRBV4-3 CASSQGRGGGYTF
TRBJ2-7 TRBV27 CASSFPETGEQYF
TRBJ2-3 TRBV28 CASSSGTGVDTQYF
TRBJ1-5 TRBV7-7 CASSLKSPDCDQPQHF
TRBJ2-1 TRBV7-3 CASSLSTGSSYNEQFF
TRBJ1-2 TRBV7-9 CASSPTISDYGYTF
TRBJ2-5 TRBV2 CASSEQGGQQETQYF
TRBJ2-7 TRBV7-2 CASSFGPGAYEQYF
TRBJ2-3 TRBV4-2 CASSQVTVISTDTQYF
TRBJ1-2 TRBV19 CASSRGQGDYGYTF
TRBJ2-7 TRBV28 CASRTGRDEQYF
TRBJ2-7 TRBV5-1 CASSFDAGADEQYF
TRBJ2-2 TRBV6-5 CASSYQARTAGELFF